Listed below are T cell receptor beta chains from one sample, sequenced in a study of T cells in Graves' hyperthyroidism and ophthalmopathy. MiXCR, run by TCRdb on the multiplex PCR reads, gives a single entry per CDR3 protein. The table records under 400,000 distinct CDR3 sequences, 15% to 20% of them present only once. Sequencing used blood. The receptors were sampled from a man aged 30 to 45 with Graves' hyperthyroidism. Both conserved end residues are part of each CDR3. The order of the fields is clone size, V gene, J gene, D gene, CDR3 DNA, CDR3 protein. A D gene is named only where the DNA matches it firmly. A clone size is listed for some rows: how often the clone was seen (once, few, many), or a class if it is expanded.

size: few; V: TRBV6-1; J: TRBJ1-5; D: -; DNA: TGTGCCAGCAGTGAGGCAACTTGGGGCCTCTGGCCCCAGCATTTT; CDR3: CASSEATWGLWPQHF
size: -; V: TRBV19; J: TRBJ2-3; D: TRBD2; DNA: TGTGCCAGTAGTATCGAGGGCGCGGGAGGGTTCAGCCTCACAGATACGCAGTATTTT; CDR3: CASSIEGAGGFSLTDTQYF
size: many; V: TRBV2; J: TRBJ2-1; D: -; DNA: TGTGCCAGCAGTGCACAGACGAGCGCCTACAATGAGCAGTTCTTC; CDR3: CASSAQTSAYNEQFF
size: many; V: TRBV28; J: TRBJ1-2; D: -; DNA: TGTGCCATCGGGGTAGCGGAGGGCTACACCTTC; CDR3: CAIGVAEGYTF
size: many; V: TRBV4-1; J: TRBJ1-5; D: -; DNA: TGCGCCAGCAGCCAACGGCAGGCTCTAAATCAGCCCCAGCATTTT; CDR3: CASSQRQALNQPQHF
size: -; V: TRBV19; J: TRBJ2-1; D: -; DNA: TGTGCCAGCCAAGCCTCGGCCATCAAACTCAATGAGCAGTTCTTC; CDR3: CASQASAIKLNEQFF
size: many; V: TRBV20-1; J: TRBJ2-1; D: TRBD2; DNA: TGCAGTGCTAGAGATCTGTTCGGGAGGGCCTACAATGAGCAGTTCTTC; CDR3: CSARDLFGRAYNEQFF
size: many; V: TRBV2; J: TRBJ1-1; D: -; DNA: TGTGCCAGCAGCACCGGGGCAGGCAAGTTTCCTTTCTTT; CDR3: CASSTGAGKFPFF
size: -; V: TRBV5-1; J: TRBJ2-5; D: -; DNA: TGCGCCGGCAGCTTTGGACTGGCTTTCCAAGAGACCCAGTACTTC; CDR3: CAGSFGLAFQETQYF
size: many; V: TRBV29-1; J: TRBJ1-5; D: -; DNA: TGCAGCGTTGAAGGGGCAGGGAGCAATCAGCCCCAGCATTTT; CDR3: CSVEGAGSNQPQHF
size: many; V: TRBV24-1; J: TRBJ1-5; D: -; DNA: TGTGCCACCTGGGAAGGGGGATATAGCAATCAGCCCCAGCATTTT; CDR3: CATWEGGYSNQPQHF
size: few; V: TRBV6-2/TRBV6-3; J: TRBJ2-3; D: TRBD1; DNA: TGTGCCAGCACATACGGACAGGGGTCAGATACGCAGTATTTT; CDR3: CASTYGQGSDTQYF
size: few; V: TRBV5-5; J: TRBJ2-5; D: -; DNA: TGTGCCAGCAGCTCAAATTCGCAGGGTTATTTAGAGACCCAGTACTTC; CDR3: CASSSNSQGYLETQYF
size: -; V: TRBV30; J: TRBJ1-1; D: -; DNA: TGTGCCTGGAGTGTAGGTCTCAGGGGCGCTGAAGCTTTCTTT; CDR3: CAWSVGLRGAEAFF
size: -; V: TRBV6-5; J: TRBJ2-3; D: -; DNA: TGTGCCAGCAGTTACGTGGGGGGCACAGATACGCAGTATTTT; CDR3: CASSYVGGTDTQYF
size: -; V: TRBV7-9; J: TRBJ2-1; D: -; DNA: TGTGCCAGCAGCTTAGCGTTGTTGGACAATGAGCAGTTCTTC; CDR3: CASSLALLDNEQFF
size: few; V: TRBV27; J: TRBJ2-7; D: -; DNA: TGTGCCAGCAGTTTATCGAAAGGGGCCAGGGGCGAGCAGTACTTC; CDR3: CASSLSKGARGEQYF
size: few; V: TRBV5-4; J: TRBJ1-1; D: -; DNA: TGTGCCAGCAGCTTGGTCGGGGTACTAGAAGCTTTCTTT; CDR3: CASSLVGVLEAFF
size: many; V: TRBV9; J: TRBJ2-2; D: TRBD2; DNA: TGTGCCAGCAGCCTCATAGCGGGAGGGAACACCGGGGAGCTGTTTTTT; CDR3: CASSLIAGGNTGELFF
size: many; V: TRBV24-1; J: TRBJ1-5; D: -; DNA: TGTGCCACCAGTGATTTGCAAGGGCAGGGAATGGTAGCTAGCAATCAGCCCCAGCATTTT; CDR3: CATSDLQGQGMVASNQPQHF
size: -; V: TRBV7-2; J: TRBJ2-1; D: -; DNA: TGTGCCAGCAGCCCGAGGGGTCAGGGTTCCACCTACAATGAGCAGTTCTTC; CDR3: CASSPRGQGSTYNEQFF
size: -; V: TRBV4-2; J: TRBJ1-3; D: -; DNA: TGTGCCGTAACAGGGTTTTCGTCTGGAAACACCATATATTTT; CDR3: CAVTGFSSGNTIYF
size: -; V: TRBV20-1; J: TRBJ1-5; D: -; DNA: TGCAGTGCTAGAGACAGGGAGAGTCAGCCCCAGCATTTT; CDR3: CSARDRESQPQHF
size: many; V: TRBV6-1; J: TRBJ2-1; D: -; DNA: TGTGCCAGCAGTTACAACCCGGAAAATTCCAATGAGCAGTTCTTC; CDR3: CASSYNPENSNEQFF
size: few; V: TRBV11-2; J: TRBJ1-2; D: TRBD1; DNA: TGTGCCAGCAGCTTCGACAGGACAGGTGGAGGCTACACCTTC; CDR3: CASSFDRTGGGYTF
size: many; V: TRBV12-3/TRBV12-4; J: TRBJ2-5; D: -; DNA: TGTGCCAGCAGCCAGACAGAGCAAGAGACCCAGTACTTC; CDR3: CASSQTEQETQYF
size: -; V: TRBV5-1; J: TRBJ2-7; D: TRBD1; DNA: TGCGCCAGCAGACAGGGGGCGGTCTACGAGCAGTACTTC; CDR3: CASRQGAVYEQYF
size: -; V: TRBV18; J: TRBJ2-2; D: -; DNA: TGTGCCAGCTCACCTCTCGCAGGGGATAACACCGGGGATCTGTTTTTT; CDR3: CASSPLAGDNTGDLFF
size: many; V: TRBV28; J: TRBJ2-5; D: -; DNA: TGTGCCAGCAGAGGACAGAGACAAGAGACCCAGTACTTC; CDR3: CASRGQRQETQYF
size: many; V: TRBV11-2; J: TRBJ2-2; D: TRBD2; DNA: TGTGCCAGCAGCTTATTAGCGGGAAACACCGGGGAGCTGTTTTTT; CDR3: CASSLLAGNTGELFF
size: many; V: TRBV5-1; J: TRBJ1-1; D: TRBD1; DNA: TGCGCCAGCAGCTTGGGGGACAGGGCTGATGAAGCTTTCTTT; CDR3: CASSLGDRADEAFF
size: few; V: TRBV4-1; J: TRBJ1-4; D: -; DNA: TGCGCCAGCAGCCAAACCGAGAACCGGGAGGAAAAACTGTTTTTT; CDR3: CASSQTENREEKLFF
size: many; V: TRBV2; J: TRBJ2-2; D: TRBD1; DNA: TGTGCCAGCAGCGGTATTGGGACAGGCCACACCGGGGAGCTGTTTTTT; CDR3: CASSGIGTGHTGELFF
size: -; V: TRBV27; J: TRBJ2-1; D: TRBD2; DNA: TGTGCCAGCAGTTTAATACTAGCGGTAGGGGGGGAGAACAATGAGCAGTTCTTC; CDR3: CASSLILAVGGENNEQFF